This is a list of T cell receptor beta chains from one sample in a study of beta chain features in type 1 diabetes. Profiled with immunoSEQ multiplex PCR; TCRdb holds only in-frame clones, not every one. The data hold about 260,000 clones, with around 21% observed a single time. Sequences were obtained from naive CD4+ T cells from blood. The receptor set was obtained from a woman between 35 and 50 years old with type 1 diabetes. Both conserved end residues are part of each CDR3. The D gene is left open where the match is weak. Some rows have no size entry. The others give once, few or many, or a class for an expanded clone.

v_call,d_call,j_call,clone_size,cdr3_aa,cdr3_nt
TRBV4-3,NA,TRBJ1-4,NA,CASSRGIATNEKLFF,TGCGCCAGCAGCCGCGGGATAGCAACTAATGAAAAACTGTTTTTT
TRBV6-6,TRBD1,TRBJ2-7,few,CASSPGQGEYF,TGTGCCAGCAGTCCTGGACAGGGGGAGTACTTC
TRBV29-1,NA,TRBJ2-5,NA,CSVRGAGETQYF,TGCAGCGTCCGGGGGGCCGGTGAGACCCAGTACTTC
TRBV7-2,NA,TRBJ2-5,NA,CASSLVRETQYF,TGTGCCAGCAGCTTAGTCCGTGAGACCCAGTACTTC
TRBV30,TRBD1,TRBJ1-5,NA,CAWSRTTGVGSNQPQHF,TGTGCCTGGAGCCGAACTACAGGGGTAGGTTCCAATCAGCCCCAGCATTTT
TRBV6-5,NA,TRBJ1-1,few,CASRSGLGTEAFF,TGTGCCAGCAGATCAGGGTTAGGCACTGAAGCTTTCTTT
TRBV29-1,NA,TRBJ2-7,few,CSAADNLYEQYF,TGCAGCGCCGCCGACAATCTCTACGAGCAGTACTTC
TRBV6-5,NA,TRBJ2-7,few,CASSYDRWHEQYF,TGTGCCAGCAGCTATGACAGGTGGCACGAGCAGTACTTC
TRBV5-1,TRBD1,TRBJ2-1,NA,CASSLQGASEKAQFF,TGCGCCAGCAGCCTACAGGGGGCTAGCGAGAAAGCACAGTTCTTC
TRBV2,NA,TRBJ1-5,NA,CASNPQGDNQPQHF,TGTGCCAGCAACCCTCAAGGGGACAATCAGCCCCAGCATTTT
TRBV28,NA,TRBJ2-6,few,CASSLLTGANVLTF,TGTGCCAGCAGTTTACTGACAGGGGCCAACGTCCTGACTTTC
TRBV28,TRBD1,TRBJ2-1,NA,CASSPTGTGSYNEQFF,TGTGCCAGCAGTCCTACCGGGACAGGGTCCTACAATGAGCAGTTCTTC
TRBV29-1,TRBD2,TRBJ2-3,NA,CSAGGLAGGDTQYF,TGCAGCGCTGGGGGACTAGCGGGGGGAGATACGCAGTATTTT
TRBV6-6,TRBD2,TRBJ2-5,NA,CASSRSGGEETQYF,TGTGCCAGCAGCCGTAGCGGGGGCGAAGAGACCCAGTACTTC
TRBV4-3,NA,TRBJ1-1,few,CASSRGDSTMNTEAFF,TGCGCCAGCAGCCGAGGGGACTCCACGATGAACACTGAAGCTTTCTTT
TRBV6-5,NA,TRBJ1-4,NA,CASSYRGTTNEKLFF,TGTGCCAGCAGTTACCGGGGGACAACTAATGAAAAACTGTTTTTT
TRBV29-1,TRBD1,TRBJ1-1,NA,CSVEGGQGRTEAFF,TGCAGCGTTGAAGGGGGACAGGGTAGAACTGAAGCTTTCTTT
TRBV15,NA,TRBJ1-2,NA,CATSRVAPGGGYTF,TGTGCCACCAGCAGGGTCGCCCCCGGAGGAGGCTACACCTTC
TRBV14,NA,TRBJ2-1,few,CASSQANEQFF,TGTGCCAGCAGCCAAGCTAATGAGCAGTTCTTC
TRBV6-5,TRBD1,TRBJ2-7,NA,CASSSRDRAPYEQYF,TGTGCCAGCAGTTCCCGGGACAGGGCACCCTACGAGCAGTACTTC
TRBV30,TRBD2,TRBJ2-7,few,CAWRDTGLAGVIGDEQYF,TGTGCCTGGAGAGATACTGGACTAGCGGGAGTAATAGGGGACGAGCAGTACTTC
TRBV25-1,NA,TRBJ1-2,few,CASSENWASYGYTF,TGTGCCAGCAGTGAAAACTGGGCCTCCTATGGCTACACCTTC
TRBV11-2,NA,TRBJ2-3,NA,CASSLSTDTQYF,TGTGCCAGCAGCTTATCTACAGATACGCAGTATTTT
TRBV30,TRBD1,TRBJ2-7,few,CACSGTGDYEQYF,TGTGCCTGTTCCGGGACAGGGGATTACGAGCAGTACTTC
TRBV28,TRBD2,TRBJ2-3,few,CASSSPAGVTDTQYF,TGTGCCAGCAGTAGTCCAGCGGGAGTAACAGATACGCAGTATTTT
TRBV30,TRBD2,TRBJ2-5,few,CAWSVDLAGGLETQYF,TGTGCCTGGAGTGTAGACCTAGCGGGAGGCCTAGAGACCCAGTACTTC
TRBV7-9,TRBD1,TRBJ2-7,few,CASSPRQGSSYEQYF,TGTGCCAGCAGCCCCCGACAGGGGTCCTCCTACGAGCAGTACTTC
TRBV7-2,TRBD1,TRBJ1-6,NA,CASSFPETGANSPLHF,TGTGCCAGCAGCTTCCCCGAGACAGGGGCTAATTCACCCCTCCACTTT
TRBV5-1,TRBD1,TRBJ2-6,NA,CASSLALQGGAGANVLTF,TGCGCCAGCAGCTTGGCCTTACAGGGGGGAGCTGGGGCCAACGTCCTGACTTTC
TRBV5-6,NA,TRBJ2-2,NA,CASSPRENTGELFF,TGTGCCAGCAGCCCGAGAGAAAACACCGGGGAGCTGTTTTTT
TRBV19,TRBD1,TRBJ2-7,NA,CASSPRGDRASEQYF,TGTGCCAGTAGTCCGCGTGGAGACAGGGCGTCCGAGCAGTACTTC
TRBV28,TRBD1,TRBJ2-5,few,CASRHHTRTGQETQYF,TGTGCCAGCAGACACCACACCCGGACAGGGCAAGAGACCCAGTACTTC
TRBV27,NA,TRBJ1-2,few,CASGRGYGYTF,TGTGCCAGCGGCCGGGGGTATGGCTACACCTTC
TRBV5-1,NA,TRBJ2-3,NA,CASSANFAHFTDTQYF,TGCGCCAGCAGCGCCAACTTCGCCCATTTCACAGATACGCAGTATTTT
TRBV10-3,TRBD1,TRBJ1-1,NA,CAISESGQPNTEAFF,TGTGCCATCAGTGAGTCGGGACAGCCGAACACTGAAGCTTTCTTT
TRBV10-3,TRBD1,TRBJ2-2,few,CAIPSGGRGGELFF,TGTGCCATTCCGTCAGGGGGCCGGGGCGGGGAGCTGTTTTTT
TRBV5-1,NA,TRBJ1-4,few,CASSLTGGKEKLFF,TGCGCCAGCAGCTTGACAGGAGGGAAGGAAAAACTGTTTTTT
TRBV30,NA,TRBJ2-1,NA,CAWGTANEQFF,TGTGCCTGGGGGACTGCTAATGAGCAGTTCTTC
TRBV29-1,NA,TRBJ2-7,few,CSVNRDSGGQYF,TGCAGCGTTAACAGGGATTCAGGTGGGCAGTACTTC
TRBV6-1,TRBD1,TRBJ1-5,once,CASSDGQGRQPQHF,TGTGCCAGCAGTGACGGACAGGGTAGGCAGCCCCAGCATTTT
TRBV7-9,TRBD2,TRBJ2-7,few,CASSGSGGPSYEQYF,TGTGCCAGCAGTGGCAGCGGGGGTCCTTCCTACGAGCAGTACTTC
TRBV7-2,NA,TRBJ2-3,NA,CASSLVLLAADTQYF,TGTGCCAGCAGCTTAGTTCTGCTAGCAGCAGATACGCAGTATTTT
TRBV19,TRBD1,TRBJ1-5,NA,CASTLGPGQGAYSNQPQHF,TGTGCCAGTACCCTGGGACCGGGACAGGGGGCTTATAGCAATCAGCCCCAGCATTTT